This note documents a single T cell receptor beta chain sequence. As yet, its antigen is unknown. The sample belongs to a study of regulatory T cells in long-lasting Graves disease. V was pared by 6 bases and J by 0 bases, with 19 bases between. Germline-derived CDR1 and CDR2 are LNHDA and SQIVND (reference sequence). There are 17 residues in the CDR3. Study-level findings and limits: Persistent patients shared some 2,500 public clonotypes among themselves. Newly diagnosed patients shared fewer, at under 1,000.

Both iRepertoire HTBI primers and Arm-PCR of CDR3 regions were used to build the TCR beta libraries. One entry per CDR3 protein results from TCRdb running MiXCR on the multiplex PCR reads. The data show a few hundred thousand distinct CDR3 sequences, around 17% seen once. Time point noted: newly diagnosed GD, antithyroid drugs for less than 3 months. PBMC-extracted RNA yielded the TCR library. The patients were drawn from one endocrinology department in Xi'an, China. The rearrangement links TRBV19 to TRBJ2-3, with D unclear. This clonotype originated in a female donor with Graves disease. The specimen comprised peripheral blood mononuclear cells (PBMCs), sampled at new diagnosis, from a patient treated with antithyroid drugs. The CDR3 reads CASSTIYIEASTDTQYF. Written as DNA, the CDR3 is TGTGCCAGTAGCACAATTTACATCGAAGCTAGCACAGATACGCAGTATTTT.